Listed below are T cell receptor beta chains from one sample, sequenced in a study of follicular helper T cells after annual influenza vaccination. Libraries were prepared by immunoSEQ multiplex PCR; TCRdb keeps only in-frame clonotypes and omits some of them. The sample has 8,500 to 10,000 clones, about 90% seen once. The sequencing here drew on CXCR5+ CD38- circulating T follicular helper cells from blood, taken on the day of influenza vaccination. The receptors shown here come from an adult who received the influenza vaccine. Both conserved end residues are part of each CDR3. A D gene is named only where the DNA matches it firmly. Not every row has a clone size; where given, it reads once, few, many or a size class.

J gene: TRBJ2-2
D gene: -
V gene: TRBV6-5
clone size: -
CDR3 protein: CASSYEGGRSGELFF
CDR3 DNA: TGTGCCAGCAGTTACGAGGGGGGGCGATCCGGGGAGCTGTTTTTT

J gene: TRBJ2-1
D gene: -
V gene: TRBV2
clone size: -
CDR3 protein: CASSEGPPPTYNEQFF
CDR3 DNA: TGTGCCAGCAGTGAGGGTCCGCCCCCCACCTACAATGAGCAGTTCTTC

J gene: TRBJ1-2
D gene: TRBD1
V gene: TRBV29-1
clone size: -
CDR3 protein: CSVDGARGNYGYTF
CDR3 DNA: TGCAGCGTTGACGGGGCCAGGGGGAACTATGGCTACACCTTC

J gene: TRBJ2-1
D gene: TRBD2
V gene: TRBV5-1
clone size: -
CDR3 protein: CASSLEASGHEQFF
CDR3 DNA: TGCGCCAGCAGCTTGGAAGCTAGCGGCCATGAGCAGTTCTTC

J gene: TRBJ1-1
D gene: -
V gene: TRBV5-5
clone size: -
CDR3 protein: CASSLSGTRNTEAFF
CDR3 DNA: TGTGCCAGCAGCTTGTCCGGGACGAGGAACACTGAAGCTTTCTTT

J gene: TRBJ2-3
D gene: TRBD2
V gene: TRBV15
clone size: -
CDR3 protein: CATSRVSLAGADTQYF
CDR3 DNA: TGTGCCACCAGCAGAGTATCACTAGCGGGGGCAGATACGCAGTATTTT

J gene: TRBJ1-3
D gene: -
V gene: TRBV6-5
clone size: once
CDR3 protein: CASSLSGPTGNTIYF
CDR3 DNA: TGTGCCAGCAGTTTATCAGGGCCCACTGGAAACACCATATATTTT

J gene: TRBJ2-3
D gene: -
V gene: TRBV19
clone size: -
CDR3 protein: CASSQREHTDTQYF
CDR3 DNA: TGTGCCAGTAGTCAAAGGGAGCACACAGATACGCAGTATTTT

J gene: TRBJ2-7
D gene: -
V gene: TRBV15
clone size: -
CDR3 protein: CATSRDGLGALGPISYEQYF
CDR3 DNA: TGTGCCACCAGCAGAGATGGGCTGGGGGCCCTGGGGCCAATCTCCTACGAGCAGTACTTC

J gene: TRBJ1-4
D gene: -
V gene: TRBV5-4
clone size: -
CDR3 protein: CASSLGYNEKLFF
CDR3 DNA: TGTGCCAGCAGCTTGGGGTATAATGAAAAACTGTTTTTT

J gene: TRBJ2-1
D gene: TRBD1
V gene: TRBV7-7
clone size: -
CDR3 protein: CASSPRDRGPYNEQFF
CDR3 DNA: TGTGCCAGCAGCCCGCGGGACAGGGGGCCCTACAATGAGCAGTTCTTC

J gene: TRBJ1-6
D gene: TRBD1
V gene: TRBV11-3
clone size: -
CDR3 protein: CASSLGPGTGMDNSPLHF
CDR3 DNA: TGTGCCAGCAGCTTAGGGCCCGGGACAGGCATGGATAATTCACCCCTCCACTTT

J gene: TRBJ2-2
D gene: -
V gene: TRBV12-5
clone size: -
CDR3 protein: CASGFRTGNTGELFF
CDR3 DNA: TGTGCTAGTGGTTTTAGGACTGGGAACACCGGGGAGCTGTTTTTT

J gene: TRBJ1-2
D gene: TRBD1
V gene: TRBV19
clone size: -
CDR3 protein: CASSFATGEYYGYTF
CDR3 DNA: TGTGCCAGTAGTTTCGCGACAGGGGAATACTATGGCTACACCTTC

J gene: TRBJ1-1
D gene: TRBD1
V gene: TRBV19
clone size: -
CDR3 protein: CASSPGQGARVTEAFF
CDR3 DNA: TGTGCCAGTAGTCCAGGACAGGGGGCGCGGGTCACTGAAGCTTTCTTT

J gene: TRBJ2-1
D gene: -
V gene: TRBV15
clone size: -
CDR3 protein: CATSKILKVTHSYNEQFF
CDR3 DNA: TGTGCCACCAGCAAGATCTTGAAGGTAACACACTCCTACAATGAGCAGTTCTTC

J gene: TRBJ1-1
D gene: TRBD1
V gene: TRBV27
clone size: -
CDR3 protein: CASRRQGTTEAFF
CDR3 DNA: TGTGCCAGCCGTCGACAGGGGACCACTGAAGCTTTCTTT

J gene: TRBJ2-1
D gene: -
V gene: TRBV4-3
clone size: -
CDR3 protein: CASSQFLGLEEQFF
CDR3 DNA: TGCGCCAGCAGCCAGTTCTTAGGATTGGAAGAGCAGTTCTTC

J gene: TRBJ2-3
D gene: TRBD2
V gene: TRBV5-1
clone size: once
CDR3 protein: CASSGAGTSGGITDTQYF
CDR3 DNA: TGCGCCAGCAGCGGCGCCGGGACTAGCGGGGGCATCACAGATACGCAGTATTTT

J gene: TRBJ2-1
D gene: -
V gene: TRBV5-1
clone size: -
CDR3 protein: CASSLRGEYNEQFF
CDR3 DNA: TGCGCCAGCAGCTTACGCGGGGAATACAATGAGCAGTTCTTC

J gene: TRBJ2-7
D gene: -
V gene: TRBV29-1
clone size: -
CDR3 protein: CSVEGIVGEQYF
CDR3 DNA: TGCAGCGTTGAGGGGATTGTGGGCGAGCAGTACTTC

J gene: TRBJ2-1
D gene: TRBD2
V gene: TRBV4-2
clone size: -
CDR3 protein: CASRGSGGSNEQFF
CDR3 DNA: TGTGCCAGCAGAGGTAGCGGGGGGTCCAATGAGCAGTTCTTC

J gene: TRBJ2-7
D gene: -
V gene: TRBV10-3
clone size: -
CDR3 protein: CATLDVNYEQYF
CDR3 DNA: TGTGCCACCTTGGACGTTAACTACGAGCAGTACTTC

J gene: TRBJ2-2
D gene: -
V gene: TRBV7-2
clone size: -
CDR3 protein: CASSLIRTTGELFF
CDR3 DNA: TGTGCCAGCAGCTTAATTAGGACCACCGGGGAGCTGTTTTTT

J gene: TRBJ2-1
D gene: TRBD1
V gene: TRBV5-6
clone size: -
CDR3 protein: CASSPRDRAYNEQFF
CDR3 DNA: TGTGCCAGCAGCCCTCGGGACAGGGCCTACAATGAGCAGTTCTTC

J gene: TRBJ2-2
D gene: -
V gene: TRBV6-1
clone size: -
CDR3 protein: CASSLGRTGELFF
CDR3 DNA: TGTGCCAGCAGTCTCGGACGGACCGGGGAGCTGTTTTTT

J gene: TRBJ2-1
D gene: -
V gene: TRBV5-8
clone size: -
CDR3 protein: CASSPYGLASNNEQFF
CDR3 DNA: TGTGCCAGCAGCCCCTACGGGCTCGCAAGTAACAATGAGCAGTTCTTC

J gene: TRBJ1-4
D gene: -
V gene: TRBV10-2
clone size: -
CDR3 protein: CASSETRGEKLFF
CDR3 DNA: TGCGCCAGCAGTGAGACCCGTGGGGAAAAACTGTTTTTT

J gene: TRBJ1-1
D gene: TRBD1
V gene: TRBV27
clone size: -
CDR3 protein: CASSLRDRDTEAFF
CDR3 DNA: TGTGCCAGCAGTCTCCGGGACAGAGACACTGAAGCTTTCTTT

J gene: TRBJ1-3
D gene: -
V gene: TRBV30
clone size: once
CDR3 protein: CAWSASAGNTIYF
CDR3 DNA: TGTGCCTGGAGTGCCTCTGCTGGAAACACCATATATTTT

J gene: TRBJ2-3
D gene: TRBD2
V gene: TRBV29-1
clone size: -
CDR3 protein: CSVENGGGPDTQYF
CDR3 DNA: TGCAGCGTTGAAAACGGGGGGGGCCCAGATACGCAGTATTTT

J gene: TRBJ1-4
D gene: -
V gene: TRBV4-2
clone size: -
CDR3 protein: CASSQEYSENEKLFF
CDR3 DNA: TGTGCCAGCAGCCAAGAGTACAGCGAGAATGAAAAACTGTTTTTT

J gene: TRBJ1-5
D gene: -
V gene: TRBV2
clone size: few
CDR3 protein: CASSRDSSNQPQHF
CDR3 DNA: TGTGCCAGCAGCCGAGACAGTAGCAATCAGCCCCAGCATTTT

J gene: TRBJ2-3
D gene: -
V gene: TRBV2
clone size: -
CDR3 protein: CASSLDRSTDTQYF
CDR3 DNA: TGTGCCAGCAGTCTTGACAGGTCCACAGATACGCAGTATTTT

J gene: TRBJ1-1
D gene: -
V gene: TRBV7-3
clone size: once
CDR3 protein: CASSSDRNTEAFF
CDR3 DNA: TGTGCCAGCAGCTCCGACAGAAACACTGAGGCTTTCTTT

J gene: TRBJ2-2
D gene: -
V gene: TRBV5-1
clone size: -
CDR3 protein: CASSLRGLNTGELFF
CDR3 DNA: TGCGCCAGCAGCTTGAGGGGTTTGAACACCGGGGAGCTGTTTTTT

J gene: TRBJ2-3
D gene: -
V gene: TRBV19
clone size: -
CDR3 protein: CASSIDSGNTQYF
CDR3 DNA: TGTGCCAGTAGTATAGATTCAGGGAATACGCAGTATTTT

J gene: TRBJ1-1
D gene: -
V gene: TRBV7-6
clone size: -
CDR3 protein: CASSLSTGMNTEAFF
CDR3 DNA: TGTGCCAGCAGCTTATCAACAGGTATGAACACTGAAGCTTTCTTT

J gene: TRBJ2-2
D gene: -
V gene: TRBV7-3
clone size: -
CDR3 protein: CASSFQGWTGELFF
CDR3 DNA: TGTGCCAGCAGCTTCCAAGGGTGGACCGGGGAGCTGTTTTTT

J gene: TRBJ2-1
D gene: TRBD2
V gene: TRBV7-9
clone size: -
CDR3 protein: CASSHGTRNLYNEQFF
CDR3 DNA: TGTGCCAGCAGCCACGGGACTAGGAACCTCTACAATGAGCAGTTCTTC

J gene: TRBJ1-2
D gene: TRBD1
V gene: TRBV7-2
clone size: -
CDR3 protein: CASSSNDRASYTF
CDR3 DNA: TGTGCCAGCAGCTCAAATGACAGGGCCTCCTACACCTTC

J gene: TRBJ2-7
D gene: -
V gene: TRBV4-1
clone size: few
CDR3 protein: CASSQDLDVSYEQYF
CDR3 DNA: TGCGCCAGCAGCCAAGATCTGGACGTATCCTACGAGCAGTACTTC

J gene: TRBJ2-7
D gene: -
V gene: TRBV14
clone size: -
CDR3 protein: CASSQDSGTPYYEQYF
CDR3 DNA: TGTGCCAGCAGCCAAGATTCAGGGACACCATACTACGAGCAGTACTTC

J gene: TRBJ1-1
D gene: -
V gene: TRBV18
clone size: -
CDR3 protein: CASSPSVTNTEAFF
CDR3 DNA: TGTGCCAGCTCACCTTCAGTTACGAACACTGAAGCTTTCTTT

J gene: TRBJ2-7
D gene: -
V gene: TRBV28
clone size: -
CDR3 protein: CASSLRGSGEQYF
CDR3 DNA: TGTGCCAGCAGCCTCAGGGGATCGGGGGAGCAGTACTTC

J gene: TRBJ2-1
D gene: -
V gene: TRBV20-1
clone size: -
CDR3 protein: CSLDLVNEQFF
CDR3 DNA: TGCAGTCTGGACCTCGTGAATGAGCAGTTCTTC